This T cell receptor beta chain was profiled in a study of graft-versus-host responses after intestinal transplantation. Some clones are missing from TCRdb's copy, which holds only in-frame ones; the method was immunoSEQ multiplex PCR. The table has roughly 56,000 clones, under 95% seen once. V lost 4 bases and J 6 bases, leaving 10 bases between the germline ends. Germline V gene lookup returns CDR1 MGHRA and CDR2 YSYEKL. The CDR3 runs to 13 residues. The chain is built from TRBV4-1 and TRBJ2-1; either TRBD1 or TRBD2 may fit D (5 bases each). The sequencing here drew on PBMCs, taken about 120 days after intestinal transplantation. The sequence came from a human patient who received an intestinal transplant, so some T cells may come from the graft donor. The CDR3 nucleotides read TGCGCCAGCAGCCTGGGGGACCCCAATGAGCAGTTCTTC. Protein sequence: CASSLGDPNEQFF.